In this sample, the clone carrying this T cell receptor beta chain is medium-sized (0.01 to 0.1%). Its antigen is undetermined. In the ViraFEST assay, antigen-specific CD4+ clonotypes were identified by expansion after peptide-pool stimulation. Isolation of CD4+ T cells took place after about ten days of culture. Confirmation by PCR established that the person had SARS-CoV-2 infection between March and December 2020. Two-dose vaccination with either BNT162b2 or mRNA-1273 was given to the participants. The data were produced by immunoSEQ multiplex PCR, yet TCRdb's version contains in-frame clones alone and is incomplete. In the table there are about 17,000 clones, about 76% of which are singletons. This entry belongs to a study of vaccination effects on CD4 cells after COVID-19. V lost 0 bases, J lost 6 bases, and 18 bases lay in between. The CDR3 totals 16 residues. Germline V gene sequence: CDR1 LGHNA, CDR2 YNFKEQ.

The sample consisted of CD4+ T cells from PBMCs cultured with SARS-CoV-2 spike peptides, taken after COVID-19 vaccination. The J gene is TRBJ2-7, the V gene TRBV4-2; TRBD1 might be the D (6 bases). This clonotype was sampled from a human donor who had a prior SARS-CoV-2 infection. The CDR3 here is CASSQEPTGSFREQYF. CDR3 bases: TGTGCCAGCAGCCAAGAACCCACAGGGTCCTTTCGCGAGCAGTACTTC.